The 2 T cell receptor beta chains below were found in one sample sequenced in a study of cytomegalovirus exposure and HLA in healthy donors. PCR used 60 Vbeta primers and 13 Jbeta primers. Method: immunoSEQ multiplex PCR; TCRdb's copy keeps in-frame clones and lacks some. This table has roughly 150,000 clones, about four fifths appearing once. The sample consisted of PBMCs. Receptor source: a woman in her thirties or forties in good health and CMV-seropositive.

In its sample, this clone was seen once. The rearrangement joins TRBV6-5 to TRBJ1-3, with D perhaps matching TRBD1 (5 bases). The CDR3 totals 15 residues. V lost 0 bases to trimming and J lost 4 bases, with 10 bases between them. Germline assignment: CDR1 MNHEY and CDR2 SVGAGI. CDR3 DNA: TGTGCCAGCAGTTACTCCGCGACAGAGGGAAACACCATATATTTT. Translation gives CASSYSATEGNTIYF.

CDR3 loop: CASSLDRGPPRFSNEQFF. In DNA, the CDR3 is TGTGCCAGCAGCTTGGACAGGGGGCCTCCGAGATTCAGCAATGAGCAGTTCTTC. J is TRBJ2-1 and V is TRBV5-4; 9 bases fit TRBD1. CDR3 length: 18 amino acids. V shed 0 bases, J shed 6 bases, and the junction held 13 bases outside the gene matches. In germline, CDR1 is SGHNT, CDR2 YYREEE (reference sequence).